This T cell receptor (beta chain) was identified in a study of blood T cell repertoires in COVID-19. Study overall: COVID-19 samples, acute and convalescent, were from the United States, Italy and Spain.

The junction had 5 bases not matched to a gene; V was cut back by 7 bases and J by 8 bases. This CDR3 spans 13 amino acids. Germline V CDR1 and CDR2: MDHEN, SYDVKM. The protocol was immunoSEQ multiplex PCR, while the TCRdb copy is restricted to in-frame clones and leaves out a portion. The sample records about 270,000 clones, around 91% being singletons. The sequence was obtained from a woman between 18 and 29 years old who had recovered from COVID-19. Sequenced input: PBMCs or T cells enriched from blood (not recorded which). This chain uses TRBV28 with TRBJ1-6; the match to TRBD1 covers 7 bases. The CDR3 region has the DNA TGTGCCAGCAACAGGGGCCGGGATTCACCCCTCCACTTT. It specifies CASNRGRDSPLHF.